The clone carrying this TCR beta chain was counted many times. This CDR3 region has 14 residues. Germline V gene sequence: CDR1 DFQATT, CDR2 SNEGSKA (reference sequence). Trimming cost V 5 bases and J 4 bases; bases outside gene matches: 7. These data are taken from a study of early T cells in non-severe SARS-CoV-2 infection. Using its own MiXCR run on the 5' RACE reads, TCRdb lists one record per CDR3 protein. The top ten hold roughly 4.3% of the sample, which has roughly 40,000 distinct CDR3 sequences, around 7% seen once. Material: whole blood. This sequence joins TRBV20-1 and TRBJ2-3; the match to TRBD2 covers 9 bases. This clonotype was sampled from an adult who was a healthcare worker with PCR-confirmed SARS-CoV-2 infection or an uninfected control (not recorded which). The CDR3 spells CSAHTAGGPDTQYF. The DNA for the CDR3 is TGCAGTGCTCACACGGCGGGAGGGCCAGATACGCAGTATTTT.